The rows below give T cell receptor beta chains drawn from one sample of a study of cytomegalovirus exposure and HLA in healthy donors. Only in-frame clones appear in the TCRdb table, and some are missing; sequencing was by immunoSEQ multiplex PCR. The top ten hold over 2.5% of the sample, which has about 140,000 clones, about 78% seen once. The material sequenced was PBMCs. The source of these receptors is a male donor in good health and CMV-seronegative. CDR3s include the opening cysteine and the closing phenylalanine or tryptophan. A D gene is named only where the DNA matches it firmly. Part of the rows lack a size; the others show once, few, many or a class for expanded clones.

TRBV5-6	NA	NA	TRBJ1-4	CASSLYIEPSEKLFF	TGTGCCAGCAGCTTATATATAGAGCCTTCGGAAAAACTGTTTTTT
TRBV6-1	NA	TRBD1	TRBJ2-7	CASRTGGSIEQYF	TGTGCCAGCAGGACAGGGGGATCGATAGAGCAGTACTTC
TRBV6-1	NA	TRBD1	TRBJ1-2	CASSEADRIKFDHTF	TGTGCCAGCAGTGAAGCGGACAGGATCAAGTTTGACCACACCTTC
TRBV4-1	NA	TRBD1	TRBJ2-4	CASSQGDSRLIQYF	TGCGCCAGCAGCCAAGGGGACAGCAGACTAATTCAGTACTTC
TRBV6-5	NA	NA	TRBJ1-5	CASSLTVSVNQPQHF	TGTGCCAGCAGCCTGACAGTATCCGTTAATCAGCCCCAGCATTTT
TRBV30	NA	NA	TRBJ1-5	CAWSVTVNQPQHF	TGTGCCTGGAGTGTAACTGTAAATCAGCCCCAGCATTTT
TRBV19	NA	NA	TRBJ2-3	CASMEFLTDTQYF	TGTGCCAGTATGGAGTTCCTCACAGATACGCAGTATTTT
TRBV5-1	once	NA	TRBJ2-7	CASSLSTPGHTYEQYF	TGCGCCAGCAGCTTGTCCACTCCGGGACACACCTACGAGCAGTACTTC
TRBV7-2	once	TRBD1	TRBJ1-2	CASSLGSGQGSYGYTF	TGTGCCAGCAGCTTGGGCTCGGGACAGGGATCTTATGGCTACACCTTC
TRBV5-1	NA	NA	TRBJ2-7	CASSKGRQANYQQYF	TGCGCCAGCAGCAAGGGAAGACAGGCCAACTACCAGCAGTACTTC
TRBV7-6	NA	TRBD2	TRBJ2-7	CASSLRLAAIYEQYF	TGTGCCAGCAGCCTCCGACTAGCCGCAATATACGAGCAGTACTTC
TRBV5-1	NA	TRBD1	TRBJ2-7	CAGIDRGDSYEQYF	TGCGCCGGAATCGACAGGGGCGATTCCTACGAGCAGTACTTC
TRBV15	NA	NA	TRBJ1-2	CATSLVGRFNYGYTF	TGTGCCACCAGCTTAGTGGGCAGATTTAACTATGGCTACACCTTC
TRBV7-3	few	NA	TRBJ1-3	CASSLTGGNSGNTIYF	TGTGCCAGCAGCTTAACGGGGGGGAACTCTGGAAACACCATATATTTT
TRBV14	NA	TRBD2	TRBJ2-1	CASSQDGFGGSSYNEQFF	TGTGCCAGCAGCCAAGATGGATTTGGCGGGAGCTCCTACAATGAGCAGTTCTTC
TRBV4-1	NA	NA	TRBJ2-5	CASSPYGQQSQETQYF	TGCGCCAGCAGCCCTTATGGACAGCAATCCCAAGAGACCCAGTACTTC
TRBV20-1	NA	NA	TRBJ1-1	CSAEQGAEAFF	TGCAGTGCGGAACAGGGAGCTGAAGCTTTCTTC
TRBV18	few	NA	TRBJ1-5	CASSVGPGEDQPQHF	TGTGCCAGCTCCGTTGGGCCGGGGGAAGATCAGCCCCAGCATTTT
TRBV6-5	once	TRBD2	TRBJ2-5	CASRPTSGSETQYF	TGTGCCAGCAGGCCGACTAGCGGCTCAGAGACCCAGTACTTC
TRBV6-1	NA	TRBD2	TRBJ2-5	CASSLGRFEYF	TGTGCCAGCAGTCTCGGGAGGTTCGAGTACTTC
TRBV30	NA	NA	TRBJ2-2	CAWDKGVVKPSGELFF	TGTGCCTGGGACAAGGGAGTCGTAAAGCCGTCCGGGGAGCTGTTTTTT
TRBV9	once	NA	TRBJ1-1	CASSTGPGVNTEAFF	TGTGCCAGCAGCACAGGGCCCGGGGTGAACACTGAAGCTTTCTTT